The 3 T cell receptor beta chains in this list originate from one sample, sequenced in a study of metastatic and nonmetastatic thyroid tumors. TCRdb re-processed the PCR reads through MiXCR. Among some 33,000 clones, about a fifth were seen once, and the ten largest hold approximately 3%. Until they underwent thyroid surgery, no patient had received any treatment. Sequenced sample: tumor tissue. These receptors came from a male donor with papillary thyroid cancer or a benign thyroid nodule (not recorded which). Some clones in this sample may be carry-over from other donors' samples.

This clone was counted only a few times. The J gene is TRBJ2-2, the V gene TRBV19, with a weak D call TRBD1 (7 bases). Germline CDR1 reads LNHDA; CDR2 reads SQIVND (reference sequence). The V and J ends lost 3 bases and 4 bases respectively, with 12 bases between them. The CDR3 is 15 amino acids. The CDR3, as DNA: TGTGCCAGTAGTATGGGCAGGGGGGTCACCGGGGAGCTGTTTTTT. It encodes CASSMGRGVTGELFF.

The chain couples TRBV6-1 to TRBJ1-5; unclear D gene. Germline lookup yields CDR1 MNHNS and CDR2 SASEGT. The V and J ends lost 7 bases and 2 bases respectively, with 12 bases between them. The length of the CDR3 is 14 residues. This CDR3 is CASIAWIGNQPQHF. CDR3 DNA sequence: TGTGCCAGCATAGCATGGATTGGCAATCAGCCCCAGCATTTT.

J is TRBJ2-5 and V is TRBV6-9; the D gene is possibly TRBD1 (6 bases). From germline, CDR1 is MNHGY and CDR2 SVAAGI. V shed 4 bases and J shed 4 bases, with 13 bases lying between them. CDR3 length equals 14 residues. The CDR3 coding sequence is TGTGCCAGCAGTTCACCAGGGGTGGGAGAGACCCAGTACTTC. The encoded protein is CASSSPGVGETQYF.